The 13 T cell receptor beta chains given below trace back to one sample, sequenced in a study of blood T cell repertoires in COVID-19. Profiling relied on immunoSEQ multiplex PCR, and the TCRdb table lists in-frame clones only, not all of them. The sample records some 130,000 clones, approximately 80% being singletons. Sequencing was performed on PBMCs or T cells enriched from blood (not recorded which). The receptors here all came from a woman between 50 and 59 years old who had recovered from COVID-19.

The CDR3 loop reads CASSLAAIATNEKLFF. The CDR3 region has the DNA TGCGCCAGCAGCCTCGCTGCGATTGCAACTAATGAAAAACTGTTTTTT. The chain carries TRBV5-1 and TRBJ1-4; D not certain. The V gene lost 4 bases and the J gene lost 0 bases, with 13 bases spanning the gap. This CDR3 is 16 amino acids long. CDR1 and CDR2 from the germline V gene are SGHRS and YFSETQ.

J is TRBJ1-1 and V is TRBV9, with D perhaps TRBD1 (5 bases). CDR1 and CDR2 (germline): SGDLS, YYNGEE. The CDR3 is 12 residues long. The V gene lost 4 bases and the J gene lost 8 bases, with 12 bases spanning the gap. CDR3 DNA sequence: TGTGCCAGCAGCACACCTGGGGGGGAAGCTTTCTTT. It codes for CASSTPGGEAFF. Full variable domain (remainder filled in from reference TRBV9 and TRBJ1-1): DSGVTQTPKHLITATGQRVTLRCSPRSGDLSVYWYQQSLDQGLQFLIQYYNGEERAKGNILERFSAQQFPDLHSELNLSSLELGDSALYFCASSTPGGEAFFGQGTRLTVV.

V is TRBV6-5 and J is TRBJ2-7; possibly TRBD1 for D (6 bases). The CDR3 has 14 residues. Trimming removed 5 bases from V and 1 base from J, with 12 bases in between. CDR1 is MNHEY and CDR2 is SVGAGI in the germline V gene. CDR3 sequence (DNA): TGTGCCAGCAGTAGTGACAGGACGTCCTACGAGCAGTACGTC. Protein sequence: CASSSDRTSYEQYV.

The table lists this clone with a count of one. The gene calls are TRBV11-3 and TRBJ1-3, with 9 positions matching TRBD1. From germline, CDR1 is SGHNT and CDR2 YENEEA. The CDR3 contains 16 residues. V shed 5 bases and J 3 bases; nucleotides not matched to a gene: 8. The CDR3 region is CASSRDRDLVGNTIYF. CDR3 DNA sequence: TGTGCCAGCAGCCGGGACAGGGATTTGGTTGGAAACACCATATATTTT.

CDR3 region: CASSVEQKNTEAFF. The CDR3 DNA reads as TGTGCCAGCAGCGTAGAACAAAAGAACACTGAAGCTTTCTTT. The chain uses TRBV9 and TRBJ1-1; D unclear. Trimming stripped 0 bases from V and 1 base from J, with 7 bases between. The germline V gene encodes CDR1 SGDLS and CDR2 YYNGEE. The CDR3 contains 14 residues.

This chain links TRBV6-5 with TRBJ1-4, with a weak D call TRBD1 (5 bases). Trimming took off 5 bases at V and 7 bases at J, with 17 bases between the two ends. Germline CDR1 and CDR2: MNHEY and SVGAGI. The CDR3 extends over 15 amino acids. CDR3 sequence reads: CASSMGSAGFEKLFF. For the CDR3, the DNA is TGTGCCAGCAGTATGGGGTCGGCAGGGTTTGAAAAACTGTTTTTT.

The rearrangement links TRBV27 to TRBJ1-6; 7 nucleotides align to TRBD1. Per the germline V gene, CDR1 is MNHEY and CDR2 is SMNVEV (reference sequence). Unmatched junction bases numbered 18, after V lost 6 bases and J lost 10 bases. The CDR3 consists of 17 residues. This CDR3 reads CASSSLRARGWLSPLHF. CDR3 in DNA: TGTGCCAGCAGCTCCCTCCGGGCCAGGGGGTGGTTGTCACCCCTCCACTTT.

The CDR3 DNA reads TGTGCCAGCAGCTCCCGCATGGGGGCTTCCGAAAAACTGTTTTTT. Its protein product is CASSSRMGASEKLFF. The chain couples TRBV7-8 to TRBJ1-4; a weak D match, TRBD1 (6 bases). The V end was cut by 4 bases, the J end by 8 bases, with 17 bases between. Germline loops: CDR1 SGHVS, CDR2 FQNEAQ. The CDR3 contains 15 residues.

V and J are TRBV4-1 and TRBJ2-1, with TRBD2 matching 12 bases. From germline, CDR1 is MGHRA and CDR2 YSYEKL. This CDR3 has 18 amino acids. V gave up 0 bases and J gave up 6 bases; unmatched junction bases: 9. In nucleotides, the CDR3 is TGCGCCAGCAGCCAAGAAACCCTAGCGGGGGGGCGAAGCAATGAGCAGTTCTTC. This encodes CASSQETLAGGRSNEQFF.

This rearrangement joins TRBV5-1 to TRBJ1-6; weak D call: TRBD1 (6 bases). Trimming took off 5 bases at V and 9 bases at J, with 12 bases between the two ends. Per the germline V gene, CDR1 is SGHRS and CDR2 is YFSETQ. This CDR3 spans 13 amino acids. The CDR3 loop reads CASRERQASPLHF. For the CDR3, the DNA is TGCGCCAGCAGGGAAAGACAGGCTTCACCCCTCCACTTT.

J is TRBJ2-2 and V is TRBV2; D is unclear. Trimming left V 4 bases short and J 3 bases short, with 3 bases between. The length of the CDR3 is 12 residues. CDR1 and CDR2 (germline): SNHLY, FYNNEI. The CDR3 nucleotides read TGTGCCAGCAGTGTAGACACCGGGGAGCTGTTTTTT. Residues: CASSVDTGELFF. The whole variable domain, filled in from reference TRBV2 and TRBJ2-2, reads EPEVTQTPSHQVTQMGQEVILRCVPISNHLYFYWYRQILGQKVEFLVSFYNNEISEKSEIFDDQFSVERPDGSNFTLKIRSTKLEDSAMYFCASSVDTGELFFGEGSRLTVL.

The chain recombines TRBV4-1 with TRBJ2-2, with TRBD1 matching over 9 bases. V shed 4 bases and J 6 bases; nucleotides not matched to a gene: 9. Germline lookup yields CDR1 MGHRA and CDR2 YSYEKL. This CDR3 is built from 16 residues. The CDR3 DNA reads TGCGCCAGCAGCCGGAGACAGGGGGATGGCGCCGGGGAGCTGTTTTTT. The encoded protein is CASSRRQGDGAGELFF.

The genes are TRBV6-1 and TRBJ2-3; 10 bases fit TRBD1. CDR1 and CDR2 from the germline V gene are MNHNS and SASEGT. J gave up 6 bases and V 3 bases, and 9 bases lay outside the gene matches. CDR3 length: 16 amino acids. The CDR3 bases are TGTGCCAGCAGTGACAGGGACAGGGGTTTGTCGGATACGCAGTATTTT. This translates into CASSDRDRGLSDTQYF.